This T cell receptor (beta chain) was found in a study of CD8 T cells in ankylosing spondylitis. Points from the study as a whole: Peripheral blood held disease-linked clones only at relatively low frequency, and these were CD8+. Some of the motif variants had earlier been found in reactive arthritis patients' fluid and blood.

This clonotype came up a few times. Its antigen is unknown. CDR1 and CDR2 from the germline V gene are MNHNS and SASEGT. The V segment lost 5 bases and the J segment 2 bases; nucleotides outside the gene matches: 3. The CDR3 is 14 amino acids. Quantitative 5'-RACE with molecular barcodes was used to make the TCR beta libraries. TCRdb analysed the 5' RACE reads with MiXCR anew, one entry per CDR3 protein. Counted here are about 250,000 distinct CDR3 sequences, 30% to 40% occurring once; the ten biggest clones make up roughly 4.2%. The chain is built from TRBV6-1 and TRBJ2-3; 8 bases match TRBD2. The receptor's source is a male donor with ankylosing spondylitis or in good health (not recorded which). Sequenced: blood, either unsorted or a sorted T cell fraction (not recorded which). CDR3 bases: TGTGCCAGCAGTCCCGGGAGGGCCACAGATACGCAGTATTTT. Translated: CASSPGRATDTQYF.